One and the same sample provided the 14 T cell receptor beta chains below, sequenced in a study of PD-1 blockade in mismatch repair-deficient tumors (dated by TCRdb to the late 2010s). Libraries were built with the immunoSEQ multiplex PCR assay. In TCRdb, the immuneACCESS table is reduced to in-frame sequences with V and J assigned. These tables do not hold every clone; where another copy was compared, an unresolved V gene accounts for under half, and the others remain unexplained. This sample gives fewer than 45,000 clones in total; roughly 85% of them show up just once. Clones ranked in the top ten supply 3.5% to 4% of the sample. The input for sequencing was peripheral blood, taken 76 weeks after starting pembrolizumab. Source of these receptors: an adult with mismatch repair-deficient cancer.

This clone has only one observation. V gene TRBV9 combines with J gene TRBJ2-1, with a tentative D call TRBD1 (5 bases). Trimming cost V 0 bases and J 3 bases, with 7 bases left between them. The CDR3 consists of 14 residues. Germline CDR1 SGDLS, CDR2 YYNGEE. The CDR3 spells CASSVDDSYNEQFF. Here the CDR3 DNA reads TGTGCCAGCAGCGTAGATGACAGCTACAATGAGCAGTTCTTC.

The rearrangement links TRBV5-8 to TRBJ2-3, with D possibly being TRBD1 (6 bases). Per germline, CDR1 SGHTS and CDR2 YDEGEE. The CDR3 has 15 residues. V was trimmed by 4 bases and J by 1 base, leaving 13 bases between them. The CDR3 coding sequence is TGTGCCAGCAGCCTCCAGGGGTGGGGCACAGATACGCAGTATTTT. Translation gives CASSLQGWGTDTQYF.

The V gene is TRBV6-5, the J gene TRBJ2-7; D may be TRBD2 (5 bases). This CDR3 has 13 residues. Germline-derived CDR1 and CDR2 are MNHEY and SVGAGI. Trimming removed 6 bases at V and 2 bases at J, with 11 bases between. CDR3 sequence: CASSPGVAYEQYF. The CDR3 DNA reads as TGTGCCAGCAGCCCCGGGGTGGCCTACGAGCAGTACTTC.

Sample share makes this clone medium-sized. The chain links TRBV6-5 to TRBJ2-2; TRBD1 is a possible D gene (5 bases). This CDR3 is built from 14 residues. Deletions cut 5 bases from V and 6 bases from J, with 13 bases between. The germline V gene encodes CDR1 MNHEY and CDR2 SVGAGI. As DNA, the CDR3 is TGTGCCAGCAGTCCGTCTCAGGGCGCCGGGGAGCTGTTTTTT. Amino acid sequence: CASSPSQGAGELFF.

The chain recombines TRBV29-1 with TRBJ1-5, with D tentatively TRBD1 (5 bases). Looked up from germline, CDR1 is SQVTM and CDR2 is ANQGSEA. V was shortened by 4 bases and J by 3 bases, with 10 bases between the two germline ends. This CDR3 region has 13 residues. For the CDR3, the DNA is TGCAGCGTTGGGTCGGGGGTCAATCAGCCCCAGCATTTT. Amino acid sequence: CSVGSGVNQPQHF.

This clone was seen only a few times. The rearrangement joins TRBV4-3 to TRBJ2-1, with D uncertain. This CDR3 is built from 17 residues. The ends were cut back, 0 bases at V and 0 bases at J, with 12 bases in the middle. Germline V gene data show CDR1 as LGHNA and CDR2 as YSLEER. CDR3 loop: CASSQDVGSSSYNEQFF. In DNA form, the CDR3 reads TGCGCCAGCAGCCAAGATGTGGGCTCGAGCTCCTACAATGAGCAGTTCTTC.

The rearrangement links TRBV19 to TRBJ2-5; D unresolved. Trimming removed 4 bases at V and 7 bases at J, with 13 bases between. The CDR3 contains 13 residues. The germline V gene has CDR1 LNHDA and CDR2 SQIVND (reference sequence). This CDR3 reads CASSTDFWGTQYF. DNA for the CDR3: TGTGCCAGTAGTACAGACTTTTGGGGGACCCAGTACTTC.

This chain connects TRBV9 to TRBJ1-1; D is ambiguous. CDR3 size: 14 residues. Deletions cut 1 base from V and 7 bases from J, with 14 bases between. Germline V CDR1 and CDR2: SGDLS, YYNGEE. CDR3 in amino acids: CASSVSQQDLEAFF. In nucleotides, the CDR3 is TGTGCCAGCAGCGTAAGTCAGCAGGACCTTGAAGCTTTCTTT.

The rearrangement links TRBV19 to TRBJ1-5; D unresolved. Germline V gene data show CDR1 as LNHDA and CDR2 as SQIVND (reference sequence). The CDR3 sequence is 16 residues long. Trimming shortened V by 0 bases and J by 1 base, and 10 bases separated the two germline ends. CDR3 region: CASSIDPPASNQPQHF. CDR3 sequence (DNA): TGTGCCAGTAGTATAGATCCGCCAGCCAGCAATCAGCCCCAGCATTTT.

The genes are TRBV7-6 and TRBJ1-4; D remains unclear. Per germline, CDR1 SGHVS and CDR2 FNYEAQ. Trimming shortened V by 5 bases and J by 6 bases, and 10 bases separated the two germline ends. The CDR3 has 13 amino acids. CDR3 coding DNA: TGTGCCAGCAGCCCCAGCTTAGATGAAAAACTGTTTTTT. It codes for CASSPSLDEKLFF.

The V call is TRBV10-1, the J call TRBJ2-7; 10 bases agree with TRBD2. Trimming removed 5 bases from V and 5 bases from J; junction bases left unmatched: 9. The CDR3 runs to 15 residues. Per germline, CDR1 WNHNN and CDR2 SYGVQD (reference sequence). CDR3 residues: CASSSALAGVHEQYF. CDR3 nucleotide sequence: TGCGCCAGCAGTAGCGCCCTAGCGGGAGTTCACGAGCAGTACTTC.

The chain couples TRBV6-5 to TRBJ2-7, with TRBD2 matching over 9 bases. CDR1 is MNHEY, CDR2 SVGAGI, per germline. V was pared by 5 bases and J by 4 bases, with 6 bases of the junction left unmatched. The CDR3 covers 14 residues. The CDR3 DNA follows: TGTGCCAGCAGTCAATTAGCGGGAGATTACGAGCAGTACTTC. Its protein is CASSQLAGDYEQYF.

The chain has TRBV9 and TRBJ2-2, with D possibly matching TRBD2 (5 bases). Germline V lookup: CDR1 SGDLS, CDR2 YYNGEE. The CDR3 consists of 16 residues. Deletions cut 4 bases from V and 4 bases from J, with 17 bases between. CDR3 nucleotides: TGTGCCAGCAGCCTAGAATTGAGCGGCACCACCGGGGAGCTGTTTTTT. It encodes CASSLELSGTTGELFF.

This clone appeared a few times. The chain carries TRBV19 and TRBJ2-7; 13 nucleotides match TRBD2. Trimming at V came to 5 bases and at J to 4 bases, leaving 2 bases not matched to a gene. Germline V gene sequence: CDR1 LNHDA, CDR2 SQIVND (reference sequence). This CDR3 has 14 amino acids. The CDR3 DNA reads TGTGCCAGTAGTCGGACTAGCGGGAGTTACGAGCAGTACTTC. This sequence encodes CASSRTSGSYEQYF.